Listed below are T cell receptor beta chains from one sample, sequenced in a study of blood T cells in healthy people across ages. Each CDR3 protein gets one entry after TCRdb re-called the 5' RACE reads with MiXCR. The sample holds fewer than 750,000 distinct CDR3 sequences, roughly 43% seen once. The sequenced material came from blood. These receptors were obtained from a man aged 80 or over in good health. Each CDR3 is given with its conserved first and last residue. Each record gives: CDR3 DNA, CDR3 protein, clone size, V gene, J gene, D gene. A D gene is named only where the DNA matches it firmly. The size of a clone is reported for some rows only, either as once, few or many, or as a class for expanded clones.

cdr3_nt: TGTGCCAGCAGTTACTCGACATCGGGAGGGACATTAGAGACCCAGTACTTC
cdr3_aa: CASSYSTSGGTLETQYF
clone_size: many
v_call: TRBV6-6
j_call: TRBJ2-5
d_call: TRBD2

cdr3_nt: TGCAGTGCTCCCCGGGACAATGAGCAGTTCTTC
cdr3_aa: CSAPRDNEQFF
clone_size: .
v_call: TRBV20-1
j_call: TRBJ2-1
d_call: .

cdr3_nt: TGTACCACCTTCGTGACGAACACTGAAGCTTTCTTT
cdr3_aa: CTTFVTNTEAFF
clone_size: .
v_call: TRBV28
j_call: TRBJ1-1
d_call: .

cdr3_nt: TGCGCCAGCAGCTTGGGGGCCGGACAGGGGTCGAAGCAGTACTTC
cdr3_aa: CASSLGAGQGSKQYF
clone_size: few
v_call: TRBV5-1
j_call: TRBJ2-7
d_call: TRBD1

cdr3_nt: TGCAGTGCTAGAGTTCCCGGGACAGGCTTCTACTCTGGGGCCAACGTCCTGACTTTC
cdr3_aa: CSARVPGTGFYSGANVLTF
clone_size: .
v_call: TRBV20-1
j_call: TRBJ2-6
d_call: TRBD1

cdr3_nt: TGTGCCAGCAGCCAAATTCCACAGTTTGGGTTTTCTGCCAAAAACATTCAGTACTTC
cdr3_aa: CASSQIPQFGFSAKNIQYF
clone_size: many
v_call: TRBV3-1
j_call: TRBJ2-4
d_call: .

cdr3_nt: TGTGCCAGCAGCTTAGGACGGTGGAATAAGCAGTTCTTC
cdr3_aa: CASSLGRWNKQFF
clone_size: .
v_call: TRBV7-6
j_call: TRBJ2-1
d_call: .

cdr3_nt: TGTGCCAGCAGCTTAGCCTTTCTAGCGGGGGGTGACAATGAGCAGTTCTTC
cdr3_aa: CASSLAFLAGGDNEQFF
clone_size: .
v_call: TRBV7-2
j_call: TRBJ2-1
d_call: TRBD2

cdr3_nt: TGTGCCAGCAGCCCCTCCGTGTGGGGACAGGGAGAGACCCAGTACTTC
cdr3_aa: CASSPSVWGQGETQYF
clone_size: few
v_call: TRBV11-2
j_call: TRBJ2-5
d_call: TRBD1

cdr3_nt: TGTGCCAGCAGTACACCGGGGGGGAACACTGAAGCTTTCTTT
cdr3_aa: CASSTPGGNTEAFF
clone_size: .
v_call: TRBV25-1
j_call: TRBJ1-1
d_call: .

cdr3_nt: TGTGCCAGCAGCCCACGGGTCCCCGGGCATTCCTACGAGCAGTACTTC
cdr3_aa: CASSPRVPGHSYEQYF
clone_size: .
v_call: TRBV3-1
j_call: TRBJ2-7
d_call: .

cdr3_nt: TGTGCCAGCAGTTCCCCGGGGGGGAGATCCTACAATGAGCAGTTCTTC
cdr3_aa: CASSSPGGRSYNEQFF
clone_size: .
v_call: TRBV28
j_call: TRBJ2-1
d_call: TRBD2

cdr3_nt: TGTGCCAGCAGCTTAGATGCGAAACCCTACGAGCAGTACTTC
cdr3_aa: CASSLDAKPYEQYF
clone_size: .
v_call: TRBV7-2
j_call: TRBJ2-7
d_call: .

cdr3_nt: TGTGCCAGCTCACCTTTTGAGGCAGGGGACTTCCGCAATGAGCAGTTCTTC
cdr3_aa: CASSPFEAGDFRNEQFF
clone_size: .
v_call: TRBV18
j_call: TRBJ2-1
d_call: .

cdr3_nt: TGTGCCAGCACCGACAGTGGGGGCTCCTACAATGAGCAGTTCTTC
cdr3_aa: CASTDSGGSYNEQFF
clone_size: .
v_call: TRBV28
j_call: TRBJ2-1
d_call: .

cdr3_nt: TGTACCACCAGTGGAGGCGCGGGGTTGGCCTACGAGCAGTACTTC
cdr3_aa: CTTSGGAGLAYEQYF
clone_size: .
v_call: TRBV24-1
j_call: TRBJ2-7
d_call: .

cdr3_nt: TGTGCCAGCAGCCCCAGGATGAACACTGAAGCTTTCTTT
cdr3_aa: CASSPRMNTEAFF
clone_size: few
v_call: TRBV9
j_call: TRBJ1-1
d_call: .

cdr3_nt: TGCGCCAGCAGCTTGAAGGGGGGCGCCAATAATGAGCAGTTCTTC
cdr3_aa: CASSLKGGANNEQFF
clone_size: .
v_call: TRBV5-1
j_call: TRBJ2-1
d_call: .

cdr3_nt: TGCGCCAGCAGCCAAGATTGGGCAGTCCCCGGAAATTTGTATGAAAAACTGTTTTTT
cdr3_aa: CASSQDWAVPGNLYEKLFF
clone_size: .
v_call: TRBV4-3
j_call: TRBJ1-4
d_call: .

cdr3_nt: TGTGCCAGCAGCGCCCACCAGGGACAGGCCTACGAGCAGTACTTC
cdr3_aa: CASSAHQGQAYEQYF
clone_size: .
v_call: TRBV9
j_call: TRBJ2-7
d_call: TRBD1

cdr3_nt: TGCAGTGCTAGCACCCCCGAAAAAAACATTCAGTACTTC
cdr3_aa: CSASTPEKNIQYF
clone_size: .
v_call: TRBV20-1
j_call: TRBJ2-4
d_call: .

cdr3_nt: TGTGCCAGCAGTTTGGCTCACTCACCCCTCCACTTT
cdr3_aa: CASSLAHSPLHF
clone_size: .
v_call: TRBV12-3/TRBV12-4
j_call: TRBJ1-6
d_call: .

cdr3_nt: TGTGCCAGCAGTCGGTCCGGACCCCCCTACGAGCAGTACTTC
cdr3_aa: CASSRSGPPYEQYF
clone_size: few
v_call: TRBV28
j_call: TRBJ2-7
d_call: .

cdr3_nt: TGCAGTGCTAGACAGGGGGGACGCGAAGCTTTCTTT
cdr3_aa: CSARQGGREAFF
clone_size: .
v_call: TRBV20-1
j_call: TRBJ1-1
d_call: TRBD1

cdr3_nt: TGCAGTGCTAGACCGCCGACTAGTACCGGCGAGCAGTTCTTC
cdr3_aa: CSARPPTSTGEQFF
clone_size: few
v_call: TRBV20-1
j_call: TRBJ2-1
d_call: .

cdr3_nt: TGTGCGACCCTTCGACCGGGACAGACCATCGGCTACACCTTC
cdr3_aa: CATLRPGQTIGYTF
clone_size: few
v_call: TRBV28
j_call: TRBJ1-2
d_call: TRBD1

cdr3_nt: TGTGCCAGCAGTTATGTCGGGCCAAGTTGGGAGCAGTACTTC
cdr3_aa: CASSYVGPSWEQYF
clone_size: few
v_call: TRBV6-6
j_call: TRBJ2-7
d_call: .

cdr3_nt: TGTGCCAGCAGCGCCTCCGGGACATTCGATGAGCAGTTCTTC
cdr3_aa: CASSASGTFDEQFF
clone_size: few
v_call: TRBV9
j_call: TRBJ2-1
d_call: .

cdr3_nt: TGTGCCAGCAGTCATGACAGGACGTTACAGAATGAGCAGTTCTTC
cdr3_aa: CASSHDRTLQNEQFF
clone_size: .
v_call: TRBV6-5
j_call: TRBJ2-1
d_call: .

cdr3_nt: TGTGCCAGCAGCCGCTGGGGTAGCGGGACCCGCAATGAGCAGTACTTC
cdr3_aa: CASSRWGSGTRNEQYF
clone_size: .
v_call: TRBV2
j_call: TRBJ2-5
d_call: TRBD2

cdr3_nt: TGTGCCAGCAGCTACTATACCTACGAGCAGTACTTC
cdr3_aa: CASSYYTYEQYF
clone_size: .
v_call: TRBV7-2
j_call: TRBJ2-7
d_call: .

cdr3_nt: TGCAGTGCTGGCTGGACAGGGGATGCCAAAAACATTCAGTACTTC
cdr3_aa: CSAGWTGDAKNIQYF
clone_size: once
v_call: TRBV20-1
j_call: TRBJ2-4
d_call: TRBD1

cdr3_nt: TGCAGCGTACGACAGGGAAGAGACTACGAGCAGTACTTC
cdr3_aa: CSVRQGRDYEQYF
clone_size: .
v_call: TRBV29-1
j_call: TRBJ2-7
d_call: TRBD1

cdr3_nt: TGTGCCAGCAGTTTCCACCTACCCGGTCGGGAGACCCAGTACTTC
cdr3_aa: CASSFHLPGRETQYF
clone_size: .
v_call: TRBV12-3/TRBV12-4
j_call: TRBJ2-5
d_call: .

cdr3_nt: TGTGCCAGCACCCCAAGGATGGGAGCTGAGAACAATGAGCAGTTCTTC
cdr3_aa: CASTPRMGAENNEQFF
clone_size: .
v_call: TRBV3-1
j_call: TRBJ2-1
d_call: .

cdr3_nt: TGTGCCAGCAGTTTATCATTTGCAACTAATGAAAAACTGTTTTTT
cdr3_aa: CASSLSFATNEKLFF
clone_size: .
v_call: TRBV27
j_call: TRBJ1-4
d_call: .

cdr3_nt: TGTGCCAGCAGTCGGGACAGGAAACTCTCCGGGGAGCTGTTTTTT
cdr3_aa: CASSRDRKLSGELFF
clone_size: .
v_call: TRBV6-2/TRBV6-3
j_call: TRBJ2-2
d_call: TRBD1

cdr3_nt: TGTGCCAGCTCACCAGCAACAAACGAGGGCTACACCTTC
cdr3_aa: CASSPATNEGYTF
clone_size: .
v_call: TRBV18
j_call: TRBJ1-2
d_call: .

cdr3_nt: TGTGCCAGCAGTTATGGAACAGGGGGTGCGGCTTTCTTT
cdr3_aa: CASSYGTGGAAFF
clone_size: .
v_call: TRBV6-5
j_call: TRBJ1-1
d_call: TRBD1

cdr3_nt: TGTGCCAGCAGCCCCGGACTAGGGGGAGAGACCCAGTACTTC
cdr3_aa: CASSPGLGGETQYF
clone_size: few
v_call: TRBV7-2
j_call: TRBJ2-5
d_call: .

cdr3_nt: TGTGCCAGCAGCGTAGAGGACAGAGTATCACCCCTCCACTTT
cdr3_aa: CASSVEDRVSPLHF
clone_size: .
v_call: TRBV9
j_call: TRBJ1-6
d_call: .

cdr3_nt: TGTGCCAGCAGTTTAGGGCTAGCCTCCTACGAGCAGTACTTC
cdr3_aa: CASSLGLASYEQYF
clone_size: many
v_call: TRBV27
j_call: TRBJ2-7
d_call: .

cdr3_nt: TGCGCCAGCAGCCAAGATCGGGGCGGGGGGGCGTTAGATACGCAGTATTTT
cdr3_aa: CASSQDRGGGALDTQYF
clone_size: few
v_call: TRBV4-1
j_call: TRBJ2-3
d_call: TRBD2

cdr3_nt: TGCAGTGCTAGAGACCAGGGGGGGAGTTACTCTGGAAACACCATATATTTT
cdr3_aa: CSARDQGGSYSGNTIYF
clone_size: .
v_call: TRBV20-1
j_call: TRBJ1-3
d_call: TRBD1

cdr3_nt: TGCAGTGCTAGAAAGGGGGCGCGGGAGCAGTACTTC
cdr3_aa: CSARKGAREQYF
clone_size: .
v_call: TRBV20-1
j_call: TRBJ2-7
d_call: TRBD1

cdr3_nt: TGCAGTGCGTCGACAGTGGGCTACACCTTC
cdr3_aa: CSASTVGYTF
clone_size: .
v_call: TRBV20-1
j_call: TRBJ1-2
d_call: .